This T cell receptor (beta chain) stems from a study of Graves' ophthalmopathy and Graves' hyperthyroidism. Ophthalmopathic donors had moderate-to-severe activity, CAS ≥3 and NOSPECS ≥4, with disease that had lasted under 3 months. Serum thyroxine and TRAb, along with clinical symptoms, thyroid ultrasound and orbital computed tomography, were what diagnosis relied on. RNA transcripts were the source from which TCR beta CDR3 regions were amplified. In the first round, RT-PCR was carried out with HTBI primers, and a multiplex PCR formed the second round. MiXCR, run by TCRdb on the multiplex PCR reads, gives a single entry per CDR3 protein. The sample yields roughly 220,000 distinct CDR3 sequences, about 46% seen once. Germline V lookup: CDR1 MDHEN, CDR2 SYDVKM. The length of the CDR3 is 14 residues. Trimming removed 9 bases from V and 6 bases from J, with 20 bases in between.

Sequenced: peripheral blood. This chain joins TRBV28 and TRBJ1-1; D ambiguous. The clonotype originates from an adult man with Graves' ophthalmopathy. The CDR3 DNA reads TGTGCCAGTACCGACACCGCCCCGGTGGCTGAAGCTTTCTTT. This gives the protein CASTDTAPVAEAFF.